This T cell receptor beta chain comes out of a study of OX40 agonist ivuxolimab in advanced cancers. Looking at the study overall: The costimulatory receptor OX40 (CD134) was targeted by ivuxolimab, a fully human IgG2 agonistic monoclonal antibody. Intravenous ivuxolimab was administered to patients every 2 weeks at six dose levels: 0.01, 0.1, 0.3, 1.5, 3 and 10 mg/kg. Among the approximately 54 dose-escalation patients, about 20 had hepatocellular carcinoma, 15 or so melanoma, 9 renal cell carcinoma and 9 head and neck cancer. A male proportion of around 81% and a mean age of about 60 years, ranging from roughly 23 to 90, were recorded for the dose-escalation cohort. Patients were allowed to have had prior anti-PD-1, anti-PD-L1 or anti-CTLA-4 therapy, and roughly 40% of the dose-escalation patients had previously received checkpoint inhibitors. Partial responses occurred in three dose-escalation patients: two with cutaneous melanoma and one with hepatocellular carcinoma. Peripheral TCRbeta sequencing was intended to test whether TCR sequence diversity was altered and clonal T-cell expansion was caused by ivuxolimab. The paper reports the monotherapy dose-escalation portion (N = 52 patients) of the phase I ivuxolimab trial.

Patients with a history of autoimmune disease or receiving systemic immunosuppression were excluded from the trial. Peripheral blood for TCR sequencing was collected from all dose cohorts at baseline, on cycle 4 day 1, and on cycle 7 day 1. The samples were drawn from a first-in-human, open-label, multicenter phase I dose-escalation trial of ivuxolimab. Adults with locally advanced or metastatic head and neck squamous cell, hepatocellular, melanoma or renal cell carcinoma were enrolled in the trial. Before TCR sequencing, CD4+ and CD8+ T cells were separately sorted from peripheral blood. Genomic DNA was isolated from the sorted cells so that the TCRbeta CDR3 region could be sequenced. The immunoSEQ Assay was used for sequencing of TCRbeta CDR3 regions. As stored in TCRdb, this immuneACCESS dataset retains in-frame rearrangements with V and J assigned. A fraction of the clones does not appear; measured against another copy, unresolved V genes explain less than half of the discrepancy, and the remainder lacks a known reason. The sample contains approximately 31,000 clones, 80% of them found a single time. The biggest ten clones account for under 30% of the sample.

To note about this clone: What this receptor recognizes is not known. Within one base of it there is no much larger clone, and no base qualities were kept.

Overall study results and their limits: Partial responders in the 0.1-3.0 mg/kg groups had among the lowest normalized peripheral clonal expansion, especially among CD8+ T cells. Antigen specificity was not determined for the clonally expanded peripheral T cells. Low levels of normalized T-cell clonal expansion were also seen in some patients who did not respond. At doses from 0.1 to 3.0 mg/kg, clonal expansion was seen in both CD4+ and CD8+ blood T cells between baseline and week 6. After ivuxolimab, more expanded clones were found on average in CD8+ T cells than in CD4+ T cells.

V was cut back by 6 bases and J by 5 bases, leaving a gap of 13 bases between them. Its CDR3 holds 14 amino acids, cysteine through phenylalanine. Only the CDR3 DNA is retained, 42 bases long and in frame from the first base. The germline V gene supplies CDR1 SGHTA and CDR2 FQGNSA. The chain joins TRBV7-2 to TRBJ2-2; possibly the D gene is TRBD2, per 6 matching bases. The clonotype comes from an adult with an advanced solid tumor such as melanoma, head and neck, liver or kidney cancer. The sample consisted of CD4+ or CD8+ T cells sorted from blood, taken in a trial of the OX40 agonist ivuxolimab. The DNA is TGTGCCAGCAGATCTGGGGGAGGTACCGGGGAGCTGTTTTTT. It translates as CASRSGGGTGELFF.